This T cell receptor beta chain appears in the sequencing data of a study of T cells after yellow fever vaccination. Study as a whole: Each low-cell-number fraction was prepared by means of SMART-Seq v4 Ultra Low Input.

Generation of TCR cDNA used 5'RACE template switching (which added a universal primer site and UMIs). Each CDR3 protein is one row after TCRdb ran MiXCR on the 5' RACE reads. The profile shows fewer than 350,000 distinct CDR3 sequences, roughly 4.3% of them singletons. Study-level findings and limits: After the booster, approximately 96% of CD4 and roughly nine tenths of CD8 primary-response clones were re-detected. Clonotypes shared by both compartments, CD4 and CD8, made up a small share.

Germline CDR1 reads SGDLS; CDR2 reads YYNGEE. This CDR3 region has 14 residues. V lost 0 bases and J 6 bases, leaving 12 bases between the germline ends. Ten or more counts support this clonotype. No antigen is known for it. The sample in question was PBMCs, obtained 15 days after the yellow fever booster vaccination. J is TRBJ1-1 and V is TRBV9, with no clear D. The clonotype was recovered from a man aged 18 to 30 who received the YFV17D yellow fever vaccine. CDR3 bases: TGTGCCAGCAGCGTAGCCTCCAGAAATTCTGAAGCTTTCTTT. Encoded protein: CASSVASRNSEAFF.